Listed here are 24 T cell receptor beta chains from one sample, sequenced in a study of blood T cell repertoires in COVID-19. TCRdb keeps only in-frame clones here, not all; method: immunoSEQ multiplex PCR. The sample lists 430,000 or so clones, around nine tenths occurring once. Sequencing used PBMCs or T cells enriched from blood (not recorded which). Receptors originate from a woman between 40 and 50 years old who had recovered from COVID-19.

The rearrangement joins TRBV7-9 to TRBJ1-2; tentatively, D is TRBD1 (5 bases). The CDR3 loop spans 16 amino acids. CDR1 and CDR2 from the germline V gene are SEHNR and FQNEAQ (reference sequence). The V gene lost 2 bases and the J gene lost 6 bases, with 19 bases spanning the gap. This CDR3 reads CASSLSGGTAVDGYTF. CDR3 bases: TGTGCCAGCAGCTTAAGTGGCGGGACGGCAGTCGATGGCTACACCTTC. The full variable domain, completed using reference TRBV7-9 and TRBJ1-2, is DTGVSQNPRHKITKRGQNVTFRCDPISEHNRLYWYRQTLGQGPEFLTYFQNEAQLEKSRLLSDRFSAERPKGSFSTLEIQRTEQGDSAMYLCASSLSGGTAVDGYTFGSGTRLTVV.

V is TRBV5-1 and J is TRBJ2-5, with TRBD2 matching 8 bases. There are 15 residues in the CDR3. Germline CDR1 and CDR2: SGHRS and YFSETQ. V trimming: 2 bases; J trimming: 3 bases; junction bases outside the gene matches: 6. The CDR3 bases are TGCGCCAGCAGCTTACAGAGGCGGGGGGAAGAGACCCAGTACTTC. It yields the protein CASSLQRRGEETQYF.

This sequence joins TRBV7-8 and TRBJ1-2; 7 bases are a match to TRBD1. The germline CDR1 and CDR2 sequences are SGHVS and FQNEAQ. The J segment lost 4 bases and the V segment lost 1 base, leaving 6 bases of the junction unmatched. The CDR3 contains 15 residues. The CDR3 sequence: CASSLESRDSYGYTF. Here the CDR3 DNA reads TGTGCCAGCAGCTTAGAGTCCCGGGACAGCTATGGCTACACCTTC.

The chain uses TRBV5-1 and TRBJ1-1; D not resolved. Per germline, CDR1 SGHRS and CDR2 YFSETQ. This CDR3 is 14 amino acids long. Trimming removed 1 base from V and 4 bases from J, with 11 bases in between. CDR3 amino acids: CASSLTSRGTEAFF. As DNA, the CDR3 is TGCGCCAGCAGCTTGACTTCCCGTGGCACTGAAGCTTTCTTT.

This clone came up once. V gene TRBV7-6 combines with J gene TRBJ2-2, with TRBD2 matching 10 bases. Germline CDR1 reads SGHVS; CDR2 reads FNYEAQ. The CDR3 is 17 amino acids. V was clipped by 3 bases and J by 7 bases; unmatched bases: 11. The DNA for the CDR3 is TGTGCCAGCAGCTTCCCCCAGGAGCGGGAGGGCCTCGGGGAGCTGTTTTTT. It is translated as CASSFPQEREGLGELFF.

The V call is TRBV20-1, the J call TRBJ1-2; possible D gene TRBD1, 6 bases. V lost 3 bases and J 10 bases, leaving 12 bases between the germline ends. The CDR3 length is 11 residues. Germline V CDR1 and CDR2: DFQATT, SNEGSKA (reference sequence). As DNA, the CDR3 is TGCAGTGCTAGTGGGGGGCTATCCTACACCTTC. Its translation is CSASGGLSYTF.

The rearrangement links TRBV7-2 to TRBJ2-3; D might be TRBD1 (5 bases). The CDR3 loop spans 15 amino acids. The ends were cut back, 2 bases at V and 5 bases at J, with 14 bases in the middle. The V gene's germline CDR1 is SGHTA and CDR2 FQGNSA. The CDR3 protein is CASSLLSGKGDTQYF. The DNA of the CDR3 is TGTGCCAGCAGCTTACTGTCAGGGAAGGGAGATACGCAGTATTTT.

In its sample, this clone was seen a few times. This chain joins TRBV7-9 and TRBJ1-3, with 10 bases that match TRBD1. V shed 4 bases, J shed 0 bases, and the junction held 3 bases outside the gene matches. The CDR3 is 16 amino acids. Per germline, CDR1 SEHNR and CDR2 FQNEAQ (reference sequence). CDR3 in DNA: TGTGCCAGCAGCTGGACAGGGGGAAGCTCTGGAAACACCATATATTTT. As protein: CASSWTGGSSGNTIYF.

The chain has TRBV3-1 (or the pseudogene TRBV3-2) and TRBJ1-1, with 9 bases that match TRBD1. V trimming: 4 bases; J trimming: 0 bases; junction bases outside the gene matches: 12. Germline loops: CDR1 LGHDT, CDR2 YNNKEL (reference sequence). The CDR3 is made up of 18 amino acids. CDR3 in amino acids: CASSPTGGNLIVNTEAFF. CDR3 DNA sequence: TGTGCCAGCAGCCCGACAGGGGGGAACCTAATAGTGAACACTGAAGCTTTCTTT.

The chain is built from TRBV24-1 and TRBJ2-5; 7 bases are shared with TRBD1. V lost 1 base and J lost 2; bases outside the gene matches: 6. The CDR3 has 16 amino acids. Germline V lookup: CDR1 KGHDR, CDR2 SFDVKD. CDR3 loop: CATSDLGGRRQETQYF. In DNA, the CDR3 is TGTGCCACCAGTGATTTAGGGGGCCGCCGACAAGAGACCCAGTACTTC.

V usage is TRBV6-5 and J usage is TRBJ2-2; 7 nucleotides line up with TRBD2. V trimming: 2 bases; J trimming: 6 bases; junction bases outside the gene matches: 3. The CDR3 has 14 residues. Germline CDR1 reads MNHEY; CDR2 reads SVGAGI. The CDR3 spells CASSYGLVAGELFF. The CDR3 DNA reads as TGTGCCAGCAGTTACGGACTAGTAGCCGGGGAGCTGTTTTTT.

The CDR3 here is CASSLQGNGYTF. The CDR3 DNA reads TGTGCCAGCAGTTTACAGGGGAATGGCTACACCTTC. The gene calls are TRBV12-3 or TRBV12-4 and TRBJ1-2; D perhaps matches TRBD1 (6 bases). Trimming took 2 bases from V and 6 from J, leaving 7 bases between them. This CDR3 is 12 amino acids long.

The chain joins TRBV15 to TRBJ2-7; D is unclear. Trimming stripped 0 bases from V and 3 bases from J, with 12 bases between. The CDR3 is made up of 15 amino acids. Germline V gene data show CDR1 as LNHNV and CDR2 as YYDKDF (reference sequence). The CDR3 sequence is CATSRDRLPFYEQYF. CDR3 bases: TGTGCCACCAGCAGAGACAGGCTACCATTCTACGAGCAGTACTTC. Using reference TRBV15 and TRBJ2-7 for the parts outside the CDR3, the full variable domain is DAMVIQNPRYQVTQFGKPVTLSCSQTLNHNVMYWYQQKSSQAPKLLFHYYDKDFNNEADTPDNFQSRRPNTSFCFLDIRSPGLGDTAMYLCATSRDRLPFYEQYFGPGTRLTVT.

As to this clone: Other DNA sequences in the sample encode the same CDR3. The chain carries TRBV9 and TRBJ1-2; 8 bases are a match to TRBD1. The J segment lost 3 bases and the V segment lost 2 bases, leaving 0 bases of the junction unmatched. Looked up from germline, CDR1 is SGDLS and CDR2 is YYNGEE. The CDR3 contains 13 residues. For the CDR3, the DNA is TGTGCCAGCAGCGTGGGACAGGACTATGGCTACACCTTC. Encoded protein: CASSVGQDYGYTF.

The chain couples TRBV12-3 or TRBV12-4 to TRBJ2-7; D gene unclear. Trimming cost V 3 bases and J 5 bases, with 8 bases left between them. The CDR3 spans 12 residues. CDR3: CASSFYEDEQYF. The CDR3, as DNA: TGTGCCAGCAGTTTTTATGAGGACGAGCAGTACTTC.

The genes are TRBV6-5 and TRBJ1-5; D possibly corresponds to TRBD1 (5 bases). The length of the CDR3 is 15 residues. From germline, CDR1 is MNHEY and CDR2 SVGAGI. V lost 2 bases to trimming and J lost 0 bases, with 8 bases between them. In DNA, the CDR3 is TGTGCCAGCAGTTACGACAGCTATAGCAATCAGCCCCAGCATTTT. Residues: CASSYDSYSNQPQHF.

The chain recombines TRBV7-2 with TRBJ2-2; D is perhaps TRBD1 (6 bases). V lost 0 bases and J 6 bases, leaving 14 bases between the germline ends. This CDR3 has 16 residues. Germline V gene lookup returns CDR1 SGHTA and CDR2 FQGNSA. CDR3 in amino acids: CASSLARQGWAGELFF. CDR3 nucleotide sequence: TGTGCCAGCAGCTTAGCGAGGCAGGGGTGGGCCGGGGAGCTGTTTTTT.

This clone occurred a few times. The rearrangement uses TRBV11-2 and TRBJ2-3; 12 bases fit TRBD2. Germline-derived CDR1 and CDR2 are SGHAT and FQNNGV. The junction had 6 bases not matched to a gene; V was cut back by 4 bases and J by 1 base. The CDR3 consists of 17 residues. The CDR3 sequence is CASSSLAGGPGTDTQYF. The DNA for the CDR3 is TGTGCCAGCAGCTCCCTAGCGGGAGGGCCCGGCACAGATACGCAGTATTTT. Variable domain in full (rest from reference TRBV11-2 and TRBJ2-3): EAGVAQSPRYKIIEKRQSVAFWCNPISGHATLYWYQQILGQGPKLLIQFQNNGVVDDSQLPKDRFSAERLKGVDSTLKIQPAKLEDSAVYLCASSSLAGGPGTDTQYFGPGTRLTVL.

The rearrangement uses TRBV7-2 and TRBJ2-2, with 7 bases identical to TRBD1. J gave up 1 base and V 5 bases, and 1 base lay outside the gene matches. CDR1 is SGHTA, CDR2 FQGNSA, per germline. The CDR3 loop spans 14 amino acids. CDR3 loop: CASSRTGNTGELFF. The CDR3, as DNA: TGTGCCAGCAGCCGGACAGGGAACACCGGGGAGCTGTTTTTT.

The chain employs TRBV11-3 and TRBJ2-7; D is possibly TRBD1 (7 bases). CDR1 SGHNT and CDR2 YENEEA come from the germline V gene. V was trimmed by 1 base and J by 4 bases, leaving 11 bases between them. The CDR3 totals 14 residues. CDR3 residues: CASSLVPGGYEQYF. CDR3 nucleotides: TGTGCCAGCAGCTTAGTCCCAGGGGGGTACGAGCAGTACTTC.

The V and J genes are TRBV9 and TRBJ1-2; TRBD1 aligns across 9 bases. The V gene end was trimmed by 1 base and the J gene end by 7 bases; junction bases not matched to a gene: 5. The CDR3 covers 14 residues. Germline CDR1 and CDR2: SGDLS and YYNGEE. Here the CDR3 reads CASSVLTGGLGYTF. CDR3 nucleotide sequence: TGTGCCAGCAGCGTATTAACAGGGGGCCTTGGCTACACCTTC.

V and J are TRBV6-6 and TRBJ2-7; the match to TRBD2 covers 9 bases. Germline V gene lookup returns CDR1 MNHNY and CDR2 SVGAGI (reference sequence). The CDR3 contains 15 residues. The ends lost 5 bases at V and 5 bases at J; junction bases unmatched: 10. CDR3: CASSLGRGRANEQYF. CDR3 nucleotides: TGTGCCAGCAGTCTCGGCCGCGGGAGGGCAAACGAGCAGTACTTC.

The chain has TRBV6-2 or TRBV6-3 and TRBJ1-1; D may be TRBD1 (6 bases). The CDR3 covers 14 residues. CDR1 is MNHEY and CDR2 is SVGEGT in the germline V gene. Deletions cut 5 bases from V and 1 base from J, with 11 bases between. The CDR3 region is CASSRGGRNTEAFF. DNA for the CDR3: TGTGCCAGCAGTCGCGGGGGCCGGAACACTGAAGCTTTCTTT.

About this clone itself: The same CDR3 can be traced to other DNA sequences in this sample. This rearrangement joins TRBV10-3 to TRBJ1-1; the D is unclear. V lost 3 bases and J lost 8, with 7 bases in between. This CDR3 contains 11 residues. CDR1 is ENHRY and CDR2 is SYGVKD in the germline V gene. The CDR3 reads CAISDREEAFF. CDR3 bases: TGTGCCATCAGTGATCGGGAAGAAGCTTTCTTT.